The present TCR beta chain was sequenced within a study of sequential checkpoint blockade in melanoma. The overall study: Arm A got nivolumab then ipilimumab; arm B the reverse, 1:1. Maintenance nivolumab came after either treatment sequence.

With 4 bases clipped from V and 5 bases from J, the junction kept 9 bases outside the gene matches. This CDR3 has 15 residues. Germline V gene sequence: CDR1 SGHRS, CDR2 YFSETQ. Assay: immunoSEQ multiplex PCR; the TCRdb copy retains only in-frame clones and omits some. The table includes fewer than 45,000 clones, 70% to 90% detected once. Treatment described: randomized to nivolumab then ipilimumab (arm A) or the reverse (arm B). Patients had received no earlier DNA-damaging chemotherapy. Sorted cells were live CD3+CD8+, lacking CD19 and CD56, from PBMCs. The V call is TRBV5-1, the J call TRBJ2-5; 9 bases line up with TRBD1. Sample: CD8+ T cells sorted from blood (inferred from file names), taken from a patient given nivolumab and ipilimumab in sequence. This TCR came from a human donor with melanoma. CDR3 in amino acids: CASSKGQGGVETQYF. Written as DNA, the CDR3 is TGCGCCAGCAGCAAGGGACAGGGTGGTGTCGAGACCCAGTACTTC. Using reference TRBV5-1 and TRBJ2-5 for the parts outside the CDR3, the full variable domain is KAGVTQTPRYLIKTRGQQVTLSCSPISGHRSVSWYQQTPGQGLQFLFEYFSETQRNKGNFPGRFSGRQFSNSRSEMNVSTLELGDSALYLCASSKGQGGVETQYFGPGTRLLVL.